These 7 T cell receptor beta chains came from one sample sequenced in a study of shared clonotypes between healthy human individuals (dated by TCRdb to 2018 to 2020). Libraries were prepared through the immunoSEQ multiplex PCR assay. The table was pulled from immuneACCESS by TCRdb, which kept in-frame rearrangements only. Such tables lose some clones; where checked, under half of the loss comes from unresolved V genes, and the rest has no known cause. In all, the sample holds about 1 million clones, and under 80% of those were seen once. The ten largest clonotypes hold approximately 1.5% of the sample. Material for sequencing was memory CD4+ T cells sorted from blood. Per the publication, the cell subset or site label means: CD45RA-negative fraction. These receptors originate from a man younger than 35 in good health.

The rearrangement links TRBV7-2 to TRBJ2-4; TRBD2 matches at 7 bases. Germline-derived CDR1 and CDR2 are SGHTA and FQGNSA. V shed 2 bases and J 6 bases; nucleotides not matched to a gene: 7. This CDR3 contains 15 residues. The CDR3 DNA is TGTGCCAGCAGCTTACGGGGCGGGAGAGGAAACATTCAGTACTTC. It encodes CASSLRGGRGNIQYF.

This chain joins TRBV7-2 and TRBJ2-2, with 14 bases identical to TRBD2. The V gene's germline CDR1 is SGHTA and CDR2 FQGNSA. The CDR3 loop spans 15 amino acids. After removal of 5 bases from V and 7 bases from J, the junction contained 3 bases not matched to a gene. The CDR3 loop is CASSRGLAGVGELFF. The CDR3 bases are TGTGCCAGCAGCCGGGGACTAGCGGGAGTCGGGGAGCTGTTTTTT.

Comment on this clone: The same CDR3 can be traced to other DNA sequences in this sample. The chain joins TRBV28 to TRBJ2-7, with TRBD1 identical over 9 bases. This CDR3 comprises 15 residues. After removal of 4 bases from V and 1 base from J, the junction contained 5 bases not matched to a gene. Germline V gene sequence: CDR1 MDHEN, CDR2 SYDVKM. The CDR3 sequence: CASSSTGTGSYEQYF. The CDR3, as DNA: TGTGCCAGCAGTTCGACCGGGACAGGGTCCTACGAGCAGTACTTC.

Worth noting for this clone: This sample also contains other DNA sequences that code for the same CDR3. J is TRBJ1-5 and V is TRBV6-1; D gene ambiguous. CDR1 is MNHNS and CDR2 is SASEGT in the germline V gene. V was shortened by 0 bases and J by 7 bases, with 10 bases between the two germline ends. The CDR3 runs 14 residues. CDR3 coding DNA: TGTGCCAGCAGTGAAGCGCAATTAGGCCAGCCCCAGCATTTT. Translated: CASSEAQLGQPQHF.

This clone was seen a few times. The V gene is TRBV7-8, the J gene TRBJ1-1, with D hard to call. The germline gives CDR1 SGHVS, CDR2 FQNEAQ. The V gene lost 5 bases and the J gene lost 3 bases, with 13 bases spanning the gap. The CDR3 contains 14 residues. CDR3 region: CASSLQSLDTEAFF. The CDR3 DNA reads as TGTGCCAGCAGCCTTCAGTCGCTGGACACTGAAGCTTTCTTT.

The rearrangement links TRBV9 to TRBJ2-3; D may be TRBD1 or TRBD2 (5 bases each). The germline V gene encodes CDR1 SGDLS and CDR2 YYNGEE. The CDR3 has 17 amino acids. Trimming pared 2 bases from V and 1 base from J, leaving 17 bases between. The CDR3 DNA follows: TGTGCCAGCAGCGTGCATCTACGGGGCGCGGGCACAGATACGCAGTATTTT. Its protein product is CASSVHLRGAGTDTQYF.

This clone has more than one count but fewer than ten. The chain carries TRBV28 and TRBJ2-7; tentative D call: TRBD2 (7 bases). Germline V gene lookup returns CDR1 MDHEN and CDR2 SYDVKM. Trimming pared 6 bases from V and 0 bases from J, leaving 18 bases between. CDR3 length equals 16 residues. The CDR3 nucleotides read TGTGCCAGCAGGGCCTCGGCGGGGGCCCGCTCCTACGAGCAGTACTTC. This codes for CASRASAGARSYEQYF.